A single sample is the source of the 8 T cell receptor beta chains below, sequenced in a study of T cell responses to AZD1222 COVID-19 vaccine. Assay: immunoSEQ multiplex PCR; the TCRdb copy retains only in-frame clones and omits some. Of around 180,000 clones in the sample, 85% to 90% were seen once. Sequences were derived from peripheral blood, sampled on day 0 of AZD1222 vaccination. These receptors came from an adult in good health.

The chain links TRBV30 to TRBJ1-1, with D possibly being TRBD1 (6 bases). The CDR3 length is 16 residues. Germline V gene data show CDR1 as GTSNPN and CDR2 as SVGIG (reference sequence). The V and J ends lost 7 bases and 1 base respectively, with 22 bases between them. Here the CDR3 reads CASRNAPGAGNTEAFF. CDR3 in DNA: TGTGCCTCTAGAAACGCCCCGGGGGCGGGGAACACTGAAGCTTTCTTT.

This chain links TRBV28 with TRBJ2-5; 7 positions match TRBD1. Unmatched junction bases numbered 12, after V lost 9 bases and J lost 5 bases. This CDR3 comprises 14 residues. The germline CDR1 and CDR2 sequences are MDHEN and SYDVKM. CDR3 residues: CASAIVGTAETQYF. CDR3 coding DNA: TGTGCCAGTGCTATTGTGGGGACAGCCGAGACCCAGTACTTC.

The chain couples TRBV6-5 to TRBJ1-2, with 8 bases matching TRBD1. The CDR3 extends over 13 amino acids. With V trimmed by 6 bases and J by 4 bases, 4 bases remained unmatched. Germline CDR1 reads MNHEY; CDR2 reads SVGAGI. The CDR3 nucleotides read TGTGCCAGCAGAGCAGGGGGCCCCTATGGCTACACCTTC. Translating gives CASRAGGPYGYTF.

This clone appeared once. This rearrangement joins TRBV7-2 to TRBJ2-7; D tentatively fits TRBD1 or TRBD2 (5 bases each). Trimming pared 0 bases from V and 2 bases from J, leaving 8 bases between. Germline CDR1 SGHTA, CDR2 FQGNSA. The CDR3 spans 14 residues. The CDR3 DNA reads as TGTGCCAGCAGCTTAGCCGGGACCACCTACGAGCAGTACTTC. This codes for CASSLAGTTYEQYF.

CDR3 in amino acids: CASSGDYNEQFF. CDR3 nucleotides: TGTGCCAGCAGCGGAGACTACAATGAGCAGTTCTTC. V and J are TRBV2 and TRBJ2-1; D not certain. Looked up from germline, CDR1 is SNHLY and CDR2 is FYNNEI. The CDR3 is 12 amino acids. V shed 6 bases and J shed 3 bases, with 6 bases lying between them.

V gene TRBV11-2 combines with J gene TRBJ2-2; TRBD2 might be the D (6 bases). The V gene lost 4 bases and the J gene lost 3 bases, with 15 bases spanning the gap. CDR3 length equals 16 residues. CDR1 and CDR2 (germline): SGHAT, FQNNGV. CDR3 DNA sequence: TGTGCCAGCAGCTCCCCAAGGAGGGCGGACACCGGGGAGCTGTTTTTT. Translated: CASSSPRRADTGELFF.

This chain links TRBV7-9 with TRBJ2-1; TRBD2 agrees at 13 bases. Trimming removed 0 bases from V and 9 bases from J; junction bases left unmatched: 11. Germline assignment: CDR1 SEHNR and CDR2 FQNEAQ (reference sequence). This CDR3 is built from 18 residues. The CDR3, as DNA: TGTGCCAGCAGCTTAGCGCCCCCAGGACTAGCGGGGGTCCCTGAGCAGTTCTTC. Its protein is CASSLAPPGLAGVPEQFF. Variable domain in full (rest from reference TRBV7-9 and TRBJ2-1): DTGVSQNPRHKITKRGQNVTFRCDPISEHNRLYWYRQTLGQGPEFLTYFQNEAQLEKSRLLSDRFSAERPKGSFSTLEIQRTEQGDSAMYLCASSLAPPGLAGVPEQFFGPGTRLTVL.

This chain's CDR3 is CASSFLGRKGQLLVETQYF. For the CDR3, the DNA is TGTGCCAGCAGCTTCCTTGGCCGAAAGGGGCAACTGCTGGTGGAGACCCAGTACTTC. The chain employs TRBV7-9 and TRBJ2-5, with D possibly TRBD1 on 5 matching bases. The V gene lost 3 bases and the J gene lost 5 bases, with 28 bases spanning the gap. Germline V gene data show CDR1 as SEHNR and CDR2 as FQNEAQ (reference sequence). This CDR3 is built from 19 residues.